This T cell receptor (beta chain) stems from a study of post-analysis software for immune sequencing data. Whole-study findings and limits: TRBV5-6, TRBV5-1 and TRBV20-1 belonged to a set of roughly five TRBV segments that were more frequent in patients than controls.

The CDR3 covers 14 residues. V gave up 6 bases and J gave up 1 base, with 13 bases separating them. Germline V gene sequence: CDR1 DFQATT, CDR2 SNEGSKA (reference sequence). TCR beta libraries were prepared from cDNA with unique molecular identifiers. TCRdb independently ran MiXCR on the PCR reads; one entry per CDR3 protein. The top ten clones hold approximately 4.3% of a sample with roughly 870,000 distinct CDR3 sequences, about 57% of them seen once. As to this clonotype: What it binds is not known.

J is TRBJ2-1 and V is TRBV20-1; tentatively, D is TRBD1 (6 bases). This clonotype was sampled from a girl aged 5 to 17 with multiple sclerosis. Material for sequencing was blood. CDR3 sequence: CSAERQVSYNEQFF. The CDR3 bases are TGCAGTGCGGAGAGACAGGTTTCCTACAATGAGCAGTTCTTC.